The 19 T cell receptor beta chains below come from one sample, sequenced in a study of T cell repertoires in cytomegalovirus infection. Each CDR3 protein gets one entry after TCRdb re-called the reads with MiXCR. The data hold about 490,000 distinct CDR3 sequences, with less than 30% observed a single time. Sequencing input: PBMCs. The source is a human donor in good health (CMV status not recorded). Some clones in this sample may be carry-over from other donors' samples.

The table lists this clonotype with many counts. The rearrangement links TRBV12-3 or TRBV12-4 to TRBJ1-1; 8 nucleotides agree with TRBD1. This CDR3 spans 15 amino acids. V dropped 6 bases and J dropped 8; count of bases not matched to a gene: 14. CDR3 in amino acids: CASRPRRGLGSEAFF. The CDR3 DNA reads as TGTGCCAGCAGGCCCCGCAGGGGGCTCGGGTCGGAAGCTTTCTTT.

This clonotype came up a few times. The V call is TRBV13, the J call TRBJ1-6; a possible D gene is TRBD1 (5 bases). Germline lookup yields CDR1 PRHDT and CDR2 FYEKMQ (reference sequence). The V and J ends lost 7 bases and 9 bases respectively, with 19 bases between them. CDR3 length equals 15 residues. The CDR3 region has the DNA TGTGCCAGCATGAGGAGAGGGGAAGGATCTTCACCCCTCCACTTT. Protein: CASMRRGEGSSPLHF.

V gene TRBV7-2 combines with J gene TRBJ2-7; 13 bases line up with TRBD2. The trim removed 2 bases at V and 4 bases at J, leaving 8 bases unmatched. Per germline, CDR1 SGHTA and CDR2 FQGNSA. The CDR3 is 17 residues long. The CDR3 is CASSLYLTTSGGYEQYF. CDR3 bases: TGTGCCAGCAGCTTATATTTGACGACTAGCGGGGGGTACGAGCAGTACTTC.

This clonotype has ten or more counts. The chain couples TRBV7-2 to TRBJ2-1; TRBD2 agrees at 10 bases. The germline CDR1 and CDR2 sequences are SGHTA and FQGNSA. The junction had 1 base not matched to a gene; V was cut back by 1 base and J by 4 bases. The CDR3 consists of 15 residues. The CDR3 bases are TGTGCCAGCAGCTTAGGGACTAGCGGATACAATGAGCAGTTCTTC. Its translation is CASSLGTSGYNEQFF. The variable domain in full, with the rest retrieved from reference TRBV7-2 and TRBJ2-1, is GAGVSQSPSNKVTEKGKDVELRCDPISGHTALYWYRQSLGQGLEFLIYFQGNSAPDKSGLPSDRFSAERTGGSVSTLTIQRTQQEDSAVYLCASSLGTSGYNEQFFGPGTRLTVL.

V usage is TRBV20-1 and J usage is TRBJ2-1; 12 bases align to TRBD2. The CDR3 length is 17 residues. CDR1 is DFQATT, CDR2 SNEGSKA, per germline (reference sequence). J was trimmed by 0 bases and V by 5 bases; bases with no gene match: 8. CDR3 sequence reads: CSAERLAGVSSYNEQFF. Here the CDR3 DNA reads TGCAGTGCTGAGAGACTAGCGGGAGTCAGCTCCTACAATGAGCAGTTCTTC.

V is TRBV15 and J is TRBJ2-2, with 9 bases that match TRBD1. CDR3 length: 16 amino acids. V trimming: 5 bases; J trimming: 1 base; junction bases outside the gene matches: 5. CDR1 and CDR2 (germline): LNHNV, YYDKDF (reference sequence). CDR3 protein: CATSGTGRENTGELFF. DNA of the CDR3: TGTGCCACCAGCGGGACAGGGAGGGAGAACACCGGGGAGCTGTTTTTT.

This clonotype was picked up many times. This chain links TRBV7-8 with TRBJ2-1, with D possibly called TRBD1 or TRBD2 (5 bases each). V lost 0 bases to trimming and J lost 0 bases, with 18 bases between them. This CDR3 has 19 amino acids. Germline V gene lookup returns CDR1 SGHVS and CDR2 FQNEAQ. In DNA form, the CDR3 reads TGTGCCAGCAGCTTAGCGTTCGGGACCACCGTTACCTCCTACAATGAGCAGTTCTTC. The encoded protein is CASSLAFGTTVTSYNEQFF. The full variable domain, its missing parts supplied by reference TRBV7-8 and TRBJ2-1, is GAGVSQSPRYKVAKRGQDVALRCDPISGHVSLFWYQQALGQGPEFLTYFQNEAQLDKSGLPSDRFFAERPEGSVSTLKIQRTQQEDSAVYLCASSLAFGTTVTSYNEQFFGPGTRLTVL.

This clonotype appeared a single time. The V gene is TRBV29-1, the J gene TRBJ1-4; 7 nucleotides align to TRBD1. Germline V CDR1 and CDR2: SQVTM, ANQGSEA. This CDR3 has 14 residues. The ends lost 1 base at V and 3 bases at J; junction bases unmatched: 2. Here the CDR3 DNA reads TGCAGCGTTGAAGTTCAGGGGGCTAATGAAAAACTGTTTTTT. Its protein product is CSVEVQGANEKLFF.

This clonotype was counted only a few times. The V call is TRBV7-2, the J call TRBJ2-3, with TRBD2 as a possible D gene (6 bases). Trimming shortened V by 2 bases and J by 6 bases, and 27 bases separated the two germline ends. CDR3 length: 19 amino acids. Germline V gene data show CDR1 as SGHTA and CDR2 as FQGNSA. The CDR3 bases are TGTGCCAGCAGCTTAAGGGAAGCCAGCGAACTAGCCCGACGGGATACGCAGTATTTT. Encoded protein: CASSLREASELARRDTQYF.

The J gene is TRBJ2-1, the V gene TRBV15, with TRBD2 matching 12 bases. Germline V lookup: CDR1 LNHNV, CDR2 YYDKDF (reference sequence). V dropped 2 bases and J dropped 5; count of bases not matched to a gene: 10. The length of the CDR3 is 18 residues. The chain's CDR3 is CATSRLLAGLAGNNEQFF. Here the CDR3 DNA reads TGTGCCACCAGCAGACTTCTCGCTGGACTAGCGGGAAACAATGAGCAGTTCTTC.

The table lists this clonotype with many counts. CDR3 coding DNA: TGTGCCAGCAGCTTACAGTCTGTGGGCAATGAGCAGTTCTTC. Translated, it gives CASSLQSVGNEQFF. The J gene is TRBJ2-1, the V gene TRBV7-9; D is unclear. V was shortened by 2 bases and J by 6 bases, with 11 bases between the two germline ends. This CDR3 contains 14 residues. The germline gives CDR1 SEHNR, CDR2 FQNEAQ (reference sequence).

This clonotype was counted many times. The chain joins TRBV7-2 to TRBJ2-2, with 11 bases lining up with TRBD2. CDR3 size: 18 residues. From germline, CDR1 is SGHTA and CDR2 FQGNSA. V lost 5 bases to trimming and J lost 1 base; unmatched junction nucleotides: 9. In DNA form, the CDR3 reads TGTGCCAGCAGCGTCGGGGTAGCGGGAGGGAGGAACACCGGGGAGCTGTTTTTT. It encodes CASSVGVAGGRNTGELFF. Looking up the rest from reference TRBV7-2 and TRBJ2-2 gives the full variable domain: GAGVSQSPSNKVTEKGKDVELRCDPISGHTALYWYRQSLGQGLEFLIYFQGNSAPDKSGLPSDRFSAERTGGSVSTLTIQRTQQEDSAVYLCASSVGVAGGRNTGELFFGEGSRLTVL.

The J gene is TRBJ2-4, the V gene TRBV29-1; D could derive from TRBD1 or TRBD2 (5 bases each). V lost 2 bases, J lost 2 bases, and 13 bases lay in between. The CDR3 sequence is 15 residues long. Germline CDR1 reads SQVTM; CDR2 reads ANQGSEA. The chain's CDR3 is CSVERGTGPKNIQYF. CDR3 DNA: TGCAGCGTTGAAAGGGGCACGGGACCCAAAAACATTCAGTACTTC. Full variable domain (outside the CDR3, taken from reference TRBV29-1 and TRBJ2-4): SAVISQKPSRDICQRGTSLTIQCQVDSQVTMMFWYRQQPGQSLTLIATANQGSEATYESGFVIDKFPISRPNLTFSTLTVSNMSPEDSSIYLCSVERGTGPKNIQYFGAGTRLSVL.

This clonotype was counted a few times. V is TRBV7-9 and J is TRBJ2-7, with 7 bases lining up with TRBD1. Germline-derived CDR1 and CDR2 are SEHNR and FQNEAQ (reference sequence). J was trimmed by 4 bases and V by 0 bases; bases with no gene match: 6. The CDR3 runs 15 residues. Written as DNA, the CDR3 is TGTGCCAGCAGCTTAGCGCTTGAGGGACAGTACGAGCAGTACGTC. Translating it yields CASSLALEGQYEQYV.

In this sample, this clonotype turned up many times. The CDR3 reads CASSPLYEQYF. CDR3 DNA: TGTGCCAGCAGTCCACTCTACGAGCAGTACTTC. J is TRBJ2-7 and V is TRBV7-2, with D unclear. V lost 6 bases to trimming and J lost 3 bases, with 6 bases between them. The CDR3 has 11 residues. Germline CDR1 reads SGHTA; CDR2 reads FQGNSA.

The sample holds a few counts of this clonotype. The chain recombines TRBV27 with TRBJ2-3; D possibly corresponds to TRBD2 (9 bases). The V gene lost 8 bases and the J gene lost 0 bases, with 27 bases spanning the gap. Germline V lookup: CDR1 MNHEY, CDR2 SMNVEV (reference sequence). The CDR3 has 19 amino acids. CDR3: CASGDRTGRTSESTDTQYF. The CDR3 bases are TGTGCCAGCGGAGACCGGACAGGGCGGACTAGCGAGAGCACAGATACGCAGTATTTT.

This clonotype came up a few times. V gene TRBV28 combines with J gene TRBJ2-7; D possibly corresponds to TRBD1 (6 bases). V was pared by 6 bases and J by 4 bases, with 16 bases between. This CDR3 is 14 amino acids long. CDR1 is MDHEN, CDR2 SYDVKM, per germline. CDR3 nucleotide sequence: TGTGCCAGCAGAACCCCGACAGGCCGTTACGAGCAGTACTTC. Translation: CASRTPTGRYEQYF.

This clonotype was observed a handful of times. The rearrangement uses TRBV7-2 and TRBJ2-3, with D hard to call. The ends were cut back, 2 bases at V and 0 bases at J, with 9 bases in the middle. This CDR3 contains 15 residues. Germline V gene sequence: CDR1 SGHTA, CDR2 FQGNSA. For the CDR3, the DNA is TGTGCCAGCAGCTTAAGGGTACCGAGCACAGATACGCAGTATTTT. Translated: CASSLRVPSTDTQYF.

J is TRBJ2-2 and V is TRBV7-9; no clear D gene. Trimming cost V 5 bases and J 5 bases, with 6 bases left between them. This CDR3 contains 12 residues. The V gene's germline CDR1 is SEHNR and CDR2 FQNEAQ (reference sequence). CDR3 region: CASSHRTGELFF. CDR3 nucleotide sequence: TGTGCCAGCAGCCATCGGACCGGGGAGCTGTTTTTT.